This entry features one T cell receptor (beta chain) sequence. The antigen is undetermined. This entry comes from a study of a mutant IDH1 vaccine in newly diagnosed glioma. Study as a whole: Beginning 4-6 weeks after radiotherapy alone, or with temozolomide cycles, vaccination took place. Mean patient age was about 44 years; around 60% were male and roughly 38% female. Previous care, which was radiotherapy, temozolomide, or both, most often involved both. General study results and limits: Most patients, roughly 92%, showed vaccine-induced immune responses.

Clones were read by immunoSEQ multiplex PCR, and TCRdb kept only the in-frame ones, dropping some. The sample yields around 52,000 clones, just under 90% seen once. Time point specified: week 5, during vaccination. Every vaccination contained 300 ug of the mutant IDH1 20-mer peptide and was paired with topical imiquimod. The CDR3 is made up of 13 amino acids. V lost 5 bases and J lost 0, with 7 bases in between. Per germline, CDR1 LNHDA and CDR2 SQIVND (reference sequence). The chain combines TRBV19 with TRBJ1-1; D not certain. This receptor was identified in a woman in her forties with glioma. Material: PBMCs, obtained from a glioma patient whose treatment included an IDH1 peptide vaccine. The CDR3 spells CASSLSVNTEAFF. As DNA, the CDR3 is TGTGCCAGTAGTCTGAGCGTGAACACTGAAGCTTTCTTT.